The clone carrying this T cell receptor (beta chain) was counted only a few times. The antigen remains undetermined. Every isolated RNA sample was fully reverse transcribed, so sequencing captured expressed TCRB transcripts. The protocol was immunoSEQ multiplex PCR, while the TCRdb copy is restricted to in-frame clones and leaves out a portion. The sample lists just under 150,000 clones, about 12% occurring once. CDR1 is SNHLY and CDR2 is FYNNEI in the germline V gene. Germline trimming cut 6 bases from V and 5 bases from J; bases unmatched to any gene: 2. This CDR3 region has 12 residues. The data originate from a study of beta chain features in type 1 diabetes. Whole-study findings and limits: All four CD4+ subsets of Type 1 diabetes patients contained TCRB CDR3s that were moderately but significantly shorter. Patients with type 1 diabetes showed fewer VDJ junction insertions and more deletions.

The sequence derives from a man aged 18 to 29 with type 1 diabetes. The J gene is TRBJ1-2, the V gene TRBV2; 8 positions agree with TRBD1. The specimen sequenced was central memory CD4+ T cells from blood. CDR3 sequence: CASSTGGYGYTF. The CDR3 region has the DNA TGTGCCAGCAGCACAGGGGGGTATGGCTACACCTTC.